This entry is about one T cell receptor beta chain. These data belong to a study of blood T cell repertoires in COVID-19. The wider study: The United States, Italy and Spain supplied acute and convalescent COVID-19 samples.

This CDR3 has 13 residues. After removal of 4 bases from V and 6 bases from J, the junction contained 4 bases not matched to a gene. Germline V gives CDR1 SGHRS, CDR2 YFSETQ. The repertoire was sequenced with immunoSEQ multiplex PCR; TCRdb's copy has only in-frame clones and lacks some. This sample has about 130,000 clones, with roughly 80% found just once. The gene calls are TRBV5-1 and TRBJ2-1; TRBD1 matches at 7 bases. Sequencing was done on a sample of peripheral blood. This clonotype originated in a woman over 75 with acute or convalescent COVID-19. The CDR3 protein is CASSIGQVNEQFF. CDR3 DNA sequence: TGCGCCAGCAGCATCGGACAGGTCAATGAGCAGTTCTTC.